These T cell receptor beta chains were read from a single sample in a study of blood T cell repertoires in COVID-19. Method: immunoSEQ multiplex PCR; TCRdb's copy keeps in-frame clones and lacks some. This sample has about 240,000 clones, with roughly 85% found just once. The material sequenced was peripheral blood. The receptors were gathered from a man aged 50 to 59 with COVID-19, enrolled during active disease. CDR3s include the opening cysteine and the closing phenylalanine or tryptophan. D genes are given only for firm matches. Not all rows give a size; the values are once, few, many and, for expanded clones, a class.

clone_size j_call d_call v_call cdr3_nt cdr3_aa
NA TRBJ2-7 TRBD1 TRBV16 TGTGCCAGCAGTGGGACAGGGGTCACCTACGAGCAGTACTTC CASSGTGVTYEQYF
NA TRBJ2-3 TRBD1 TRBV5-4 TGTGCCAGCAGCTTCGACAGGGTTACAGATACGCAGTATTTT CASSFDRVTDTQYF
NA TRBJ2-7 NA TRBV28 TGTGCCAGCAGTACCCCCGGGGTGGGGAACTACGAGCAGTACTTC CASSTPGVGNYEQYF
NA TRBJ2-5 TRBD1 TRBV4-1 TGCGCCAGCAGCCCCCGCCGACAGGGGGCTCGGGAGACCCAGTACTTC CASSPRRQGARETQYF
NA TRBJ2-7 TRBD2 TRBV6-6 TGTGCCAGCAGTCGCTCTACTAGCGGGGGGTCAAGGTACGAGCAGTACTTC CASSRSTSGGSRYEQYF
NA TRBJ1-1 TRBD1 TRBV9 TGTGCCAGCAGCTTAACAGGGGCCAACACTGAAGCTTTCTTT CASSLTGANTEAFF
NA TRBJ1-3 NA TRBV30 TGTGCCTGGAGTACGGGGAGAGGAAACACCATATATTTT CAWSTGRGNTIYF
NA TRBJ1-6 TRBD1 TRBV27 TGTGCCAGCAGTCTCTCCGGGACAGGGAGTTCACCCCTCCACTTT CASSLSGTGSSPLHF
NA TRBJ1-6 NA TRBV7-9 TGTGCCAGCAGCTTCGGGATCAGCTCCTATAATTCACCCCTCCACTTT CASSFGISSYNSPLHF
few TRBJ2-3 NA TRBV27 TGTGCCAGCAGTTTATTCCTAGCGAACACAGATACGCAGTATTTT CASSLFLANTDTQYF
NA TRBJ1-6 TRBD1 TRBV15 TGTGCCACCAGCAGAGGGACAGGGGGCTCACCCCTCCACTTT CATSRGTGGSPLHF
NA TRBJ1-1 TRBD1 TRBV28 TGTGCCAGCAGATTGACAGGGGGGGGAACTGAAGCTTTCTTT CASRLTGGGTEAFF
NA TRBJ2-1 TRBD2 TRBV13 TGTGCCAGCAGCGCACGGACTAGCGGGGATCTTTATGAGCAGTTCTTC CASSARTSGDLYEQFF
once TRBJ1-1 NA TRBV7-9 TGTGCCAGCAGCTCGCAGGAGAACACTGAAGCTTTCTTT CASSSQENTEAFF
NA TRBJ1-2 TRBD1 TRBV24-1 TGTGCCACCAGTGACCCCGGGACAGGGGGGAGCTTCTATGGCTACACCTTC CATSDPGTGGSFYGYTF
NA TRBJ1-1 NA TRBV7-3 TGTGCCAGCAGCTTTGCAGGGAACACTGAAGCTTTCTTT CASSFAGNTEAFF
NA TRBJ1-1 TRBD1 TRBV7-2 TGTGCCAGCAGAATTACAGGGGCCAACACTGAAGCTTTCTTT CASRITGANTEAFF
once TRBJ1-4 NA TRBV18 TGTGCCAGCTCACCGTTCCAACAGCAAGCTAATGAAAAACTGTTTTTT CASSPFQQQANEKLFF
NA TRBJ1-5 NA TRBV15 TGTGCCACCAGCAGAGAAGTGGGAGGGCTGAATCAGCCCCAGCATTTT CATSREVGGLNQPQHF
few TRBJ2-2 NA TRBV28 TGTGCCAGCACCTCCTGGGGGGGGCGGACCGGGGAGCTGTTTTTT CASTSWGGRTGELFF
NA TRBJ1-2 NA TRBV24-1 TGTGCCACCAGTGCCCACACTAACTATGGCTACACCTTC CATSAHTNYGYTF
NA TRBJ2-5 NA TRBV6-5 TGTGCCAGCAGTAACTCACAGGCAATGGAGACCCAGTACTTC CASSNSQAMETQYF
NA TRBJ2-3 TRBD2 TRBV13 TGTGCCAGCAGCTTCGGGACTAGCGGGGGGGCATCGCAGTATTTT CASSFGTSGGASQYF
NA TRBJ2-1 TRBD1 TRBV14 TGTGCCAGCAGCCATGAAACCGGGACAGGGGGCCTCAATGAGCAGTTCTTC CASSHETGTGGLNEQFF
NA TRBJ2-7 TRBD1 TRBV3-1/TRBV3-2 TGTGCCAGCAGCCTTCGACAGGGCTGGGAGCAGTACTTC CASSLRQGWEQYF
once TRBJ2-2 NA TRBV4-2 TGTGCCAGCAGCCAAATTCCGGGAGCATATTTGTACACCGGGGAGCTGTTTTTT CASSQIPGAYLYTGELFF
NA TRBJ1-5 NA TRBV30 TGTGCCTGGAGTGTACTGGGAGGGAATCAGCCCCAGCATTTT CAWSVLGGNQPQHF
NA TRBJ2-7 TRBD2 TRBV5-1 TGCGCCAGCAGCCCAGTCGGGGGGACCCACGAGCAGTACTTC CASSPVGGTHEQYF
NA TRBJ2-2 NA TRBV6-4 TGTGCCAGCAGTGCGCTTTACAGGGCCGGGGAGCTGTTTTTT CASSALYRAGELFF
NA TRBJ1-1 NA TRBV2 TGTGCCAGCACCCGACAGGATTTGAACACTGAAGCTTTCTTT CASTRQDLNTEAFF
NA TRBJ2-5 NA TRBV20-1 TGCAGTGCTAGTCTTGGGGGGATCCGGGAGACCCAGTACTTC CSASLGGIRETQYF
few TRBJ1-5 NA TRBV7-9 TGTGCCAGCAGCTTCAGCGGGCAGGGACAGCCCCAGCATTTT CASSFSGQGQPQHF
NA TRBJ2-7 TRBD1 TRBV6-5 TGTGCCAGCAGTTACTCCTGGGACAGGAGCTCCTACGAGCAGTACTTC CASSYSWDRSSYEQYF
NA TRBJ2-6 NA TRBV29-1 TGCAGCGTTGACACGGGTGGGGCCAACGTCCTGACTTTC CSVDTGGANVLTF
NA TRBJ1-3 NA TRBV7-2 TGTGCCAGCGGGGAGTCCCGAGGGCGCGGAAACACCATATATTTT CASGESRGRGNTIYF
few TRBJ2-7 NA TRBV6-5 TGTGCCAGCAACAGGGTTACCTACGAGCAGTACTTC CASNRVTYEQYF
NA TRBJ2-1 TRBD2 TRBV12-3/TRBV12-4 TGTGCCAGCGGGAGGGTACACAATGAGCAGTTCTTC CASGRVHNEQFF
NA TRBJ2-1 TRBD2 TRBV4-3 TGCGCCAGCAGCCAAGGCCGGGCGCGGGGGGGGCCGGTAAATGAGCAGTTCTTC CASSQGRARGGPVNEQFF
NA TRBJ1-2 TRBD1 TRBV5-6 TGTGCCAGCAGCCGCGGACAGGGGATTGATGGCTACACCTTC CASSRGQGIDGYTF
once TRBJ1-4 NA TRBV28 TGTGCCAGCAGTTTTCTCAGGGGCCGCCAGGAAAAACTGTTTTTT CASSFLRGRQEKLFF
NA TRBJ2-7 NA TRBV11-2 TGTGCCAGCAGCTTAGGGCCGGGTTCGAACGAGCAGTACTTC CASSLGPGSNEQYF
NA TRBJ2-5 TRBD2 TRBV9 TGTGCCAGCAGCGTAGCTTCTAGCGGCCAAGAGACCCAGTACTTC CASSVASSGQETQYF
NA TRBJ1-5 NA TRBV18 TGTGCCAGCTCGCCTGGGGAGGGTCGCAATCAGCCCCAGCATTTT CASSPGEGRNQPQHF
NA TRBJ1-1 TRBD1 TRBV9 TGTGCCAGCAGTAAAGGACAGGGCGATGAAGCTTTCTTT CASSKGQGDEAFF
NA TRBJ1-3 NA TRBV14 TGTGCCAGCAGGGCTCAGGGCGCGGGAAACACCATATATTTT CASRAQGAGNTIYF
NA TRBJ1-6 TRBD1 TRBV11-3 TGTGCCAGCAGCTGCCGGGACAGACCGATTCACCACTTT CASSCRDRPIHHF
NA TRBJ2-7 TRBD2 TRBV6-1 TGTGCCAGCAGTGAGCCGGGACTAGCGCCCGAGCAGTACTTC CASSEPGLAPEQYF
NA TRBJ1-2 TRBD1 TRBV10-3 TGTGCCATCAGTGGAACAGGGGGAGCTAACTATGGCTACACCTTC CAISGTGGANYGYTF
NA TRBJ1-6 NA TRBV25-1 TGTGCCAGCAGTGTAGGGAGCTCCTATAATTCACCCCTCCACTTT CASSVGSSYNSPLHF
NA TRBJ1-6 TRBD1 TRBV6-5 TGTGCCAGCAGCCGCGGGACAGGGGAGACTTCACCCCTCCACTTT CASSRGTGETSPLHF
NA TRBJ1-1 TRBD1 TRBV10-3 TGTGCCATCAATAACGACAGGGGCGGGTATTACACTGAAGCTTTCTTT CAINNDRGGYYTEAFF
NA TRBJ1-5 TRBD1 TRBV28 TGTGCCAGCAGTTTGGACAGGGTAGGTCGGCCCCAGCATTTT CASSLDRVGRPQHF
NA TRBJ2-1 NA TRBV7-3 TGTGCCAGCAGCCGCAACCTACAGGGTATGGATGAGCAGTTCTTC CASSRNLQGMDEQFF